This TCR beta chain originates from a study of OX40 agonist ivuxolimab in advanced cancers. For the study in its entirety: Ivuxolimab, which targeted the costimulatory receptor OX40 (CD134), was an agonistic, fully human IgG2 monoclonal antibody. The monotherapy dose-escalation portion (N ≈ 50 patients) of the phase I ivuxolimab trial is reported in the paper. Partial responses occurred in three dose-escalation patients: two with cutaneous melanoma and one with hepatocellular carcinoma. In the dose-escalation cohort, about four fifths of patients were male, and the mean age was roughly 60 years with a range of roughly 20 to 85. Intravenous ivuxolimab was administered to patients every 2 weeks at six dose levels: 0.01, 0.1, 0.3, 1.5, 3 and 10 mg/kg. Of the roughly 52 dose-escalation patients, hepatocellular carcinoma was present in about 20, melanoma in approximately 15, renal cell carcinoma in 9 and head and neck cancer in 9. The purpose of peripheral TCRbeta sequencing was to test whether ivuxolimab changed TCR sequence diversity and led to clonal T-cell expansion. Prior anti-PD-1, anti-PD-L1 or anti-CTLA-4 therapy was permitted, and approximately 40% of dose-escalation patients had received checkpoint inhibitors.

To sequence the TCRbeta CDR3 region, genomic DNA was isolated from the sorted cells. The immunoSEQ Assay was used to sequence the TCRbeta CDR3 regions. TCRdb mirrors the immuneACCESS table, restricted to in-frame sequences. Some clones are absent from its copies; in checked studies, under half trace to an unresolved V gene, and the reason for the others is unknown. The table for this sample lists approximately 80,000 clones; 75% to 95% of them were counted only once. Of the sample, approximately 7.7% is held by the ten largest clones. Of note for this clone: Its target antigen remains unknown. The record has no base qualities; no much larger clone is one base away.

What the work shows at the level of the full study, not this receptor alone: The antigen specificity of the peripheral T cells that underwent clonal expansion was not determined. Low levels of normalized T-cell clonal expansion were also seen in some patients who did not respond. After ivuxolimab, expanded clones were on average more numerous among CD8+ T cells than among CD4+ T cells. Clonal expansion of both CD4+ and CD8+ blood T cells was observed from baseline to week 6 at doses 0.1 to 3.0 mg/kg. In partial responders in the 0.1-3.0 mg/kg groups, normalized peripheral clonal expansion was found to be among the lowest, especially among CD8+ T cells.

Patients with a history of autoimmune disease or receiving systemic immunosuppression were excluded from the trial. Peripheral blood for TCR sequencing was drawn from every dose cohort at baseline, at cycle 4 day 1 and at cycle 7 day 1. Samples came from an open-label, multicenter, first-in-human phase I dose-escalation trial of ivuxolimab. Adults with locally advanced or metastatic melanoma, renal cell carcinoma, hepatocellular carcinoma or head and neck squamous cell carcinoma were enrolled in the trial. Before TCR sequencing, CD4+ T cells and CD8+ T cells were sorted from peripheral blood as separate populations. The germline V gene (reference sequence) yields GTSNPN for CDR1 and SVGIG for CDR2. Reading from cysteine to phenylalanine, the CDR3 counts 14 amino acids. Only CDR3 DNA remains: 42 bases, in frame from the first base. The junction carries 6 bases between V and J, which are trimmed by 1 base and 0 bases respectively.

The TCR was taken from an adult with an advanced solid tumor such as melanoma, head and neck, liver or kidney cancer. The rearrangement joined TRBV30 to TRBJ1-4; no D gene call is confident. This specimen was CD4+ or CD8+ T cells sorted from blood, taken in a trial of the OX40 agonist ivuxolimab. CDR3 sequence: CAWSEGATNEKLFF. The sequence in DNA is TGTGCCTGGAGTGAGGGTGCAACTAATGAAAAACTGTTTTTT.